This section outlines one T cell receptor beta chain sequence together with its context. The antigen remains unidentified. Looked up from germline, CDR1 is SEHNR and CDR2 is FQNEAQ (reference sequence). V was shortened by 1 base and J by 4 bases, with 8 bases between the two germline ends. The CDR3 is 14 residues long. The data were taken from a study of cytomegalovirus exposure and HLA in healthy donors. The PCR made use of 60 Vbeta and 13 Jbeta primers. In the source study's methods: Around 11 million shared chains were among roughly 81 million unique TCR beta chains counted in a later analysis. Repertoires were generated with immunoSEQ multiplex PCR, while TCRdb's copy carries only in-frame clones and drops some. The V and J calls and clone size were taken over from that table, and D and trimming were inferred from the DNA. The sample lists 85,000 to 130,000 clones; 82% were seen once. Study results and limitations: Presence/absence analysis assumed near-uniform sequencing depth across donors. Only CMV serostatus was available as immune exposure information. One cluster of highly shared sequence variants probably arose as a sequencing artifact.

The TCR was taken from a man aged 50 or older in good health and CMV-seronegative. The V gene is TRBV7-9, the J gene TRBJ1-5; D not resolved. The sample consisted of PBMCs. This CDR3 is CASSLGGENQPQHF. CDR3 nucleotides: TGTGCCAGCAGCTTAGGGGGAGAGAATCAGCCCCAGCATTTT.